The text below deals with one TCR beta chain. The specificity of this receptor is unknown. The sample holds no much larger clone one base away, and base qualities are not on file. Per the germline V gene, SGHRS is the CDR1 and YFSETQ is the CDR2. The CDR3, from cysteine to phenylalanine, totals 17 residues. Just the 51-base CDR3 DNA is kept, in frame starting at base 1. Germline trimming: 3 bases from V, 5 bases from J; junction bases outside gene matches: 13. This sample was taken from a study of blood T cell repertoires in COVID-19 (dated by TCRdb to the early 2020s). In the study overall: Collaborator samples came from the United States, Italy and Spain and covered acute and convalescent phases of COVID-19. The prospective study material was composed of cDNA or gDNA derived from T cells, B-cell-depleted T cells, or PBMCs. Subjects who had been exposed to COVID-19, were actively infected with it, or had recovered from it provided the deeply sampled blood TCRbeta repertoires that made up the dataset. A freely available public database, intended as a resource for researchers studying the immune response to SARS-CoV-2, is where the repertoires were released. Samples came from the ongoing ImmuneRACE study (first 160 participants) plus 1,254 subjects from 6 global collaborators. The sample metadata nearly always contained a de-identified subject ID, COVID-19 status, age in years and sex. Where HLA class I and class II types were available, the types were taken from metadata supplied by the sample provider, not from assay-based typing. Paper-wide results and their limitations: How much clinical and demographic metadata was included differed by source and by participant, and the metadata was provided uncurated.

The immunoSEQ Assay, a bias-controlled multiplex PCR, was used to amplify TCRbeta CDR3 regions from genomic DNA. For the original study's pipeline: Nucleated cell counts per sample were estimated from amplification of reference gene primers within the assay. To quantify the absolute abundance of each unique TCRbeta CDR3 rearrangement, sequence reads were collapsed and filtered. For each sample, productive Simpson clonality was calculated as the square root of Simpson's diversity index across productive rearrangements. What TCRdb holds here is the immuneACCESS table cut down to in-frame rearrangements. Part of the clones is not present; checked against another copy, under half of the missing clones reflect an unresolved V gene, and the others are unexplained. V, J and clone size were drawn from that table, and D and trimming were deduced from the DNA. Across this sample there are 240,000 or so clones, with about 84% seen only once. The top ten hold 10% to 15% of the sample.

Whole blood was collected in K2EDTA tubes by collaborating institutions according to the institutions' own protocols. For TCRbeta analysis, collaborators shipped samples as frozen whole blood, isolated PBMCs, or DNA extracted from either of those sample types. The V gene is TRBV5-1 and the J gene is TRBJ1-4, and TRBD1 matches 7 of the central bases. The sample taken for sequencing was peripheral blood. This sequence was found in a man older than 75 with acute or convalescent COVID-19. The DNA sequence reads TGCGCCAGCAGCTCGCGTCGCACTCCACAGGGGAATGAAAAACTGTTTTTT. It specifies CASSSRRTPQGNEKLFF. Full variable domain (CDR3 extended with the reference TRBV5-1 and TRBJ1-4 proteins): KAGVTQTPRYLIKTRGQQVTLSCSPISGHRSVSWYQQTPGQGLQFLFEYFSETQRNKGNFPGRFSGRQFSNSRSEMNVSTLELGDSALYLCASSSRRTPQGNEKLFFGSGTQLSVL.